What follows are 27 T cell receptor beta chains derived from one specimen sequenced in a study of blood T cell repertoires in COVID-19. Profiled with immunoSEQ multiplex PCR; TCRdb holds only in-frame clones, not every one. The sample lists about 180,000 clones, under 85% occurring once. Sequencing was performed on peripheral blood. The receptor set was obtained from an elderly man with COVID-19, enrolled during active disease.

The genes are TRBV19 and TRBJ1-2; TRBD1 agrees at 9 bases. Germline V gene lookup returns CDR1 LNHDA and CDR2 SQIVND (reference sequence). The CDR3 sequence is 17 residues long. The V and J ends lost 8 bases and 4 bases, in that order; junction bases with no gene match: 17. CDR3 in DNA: TGTGCCAGTGGGACCAGGACAGGGGACCTCGAAAGCTATGGCTACACCTTC. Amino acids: CASGTRTGDLESYGYTF.

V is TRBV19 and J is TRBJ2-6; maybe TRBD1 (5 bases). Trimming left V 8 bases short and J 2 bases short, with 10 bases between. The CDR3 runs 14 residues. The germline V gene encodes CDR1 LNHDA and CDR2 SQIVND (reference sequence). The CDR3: CASDDSPGANVLTF. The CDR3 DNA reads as TGTGCCAGTGATGACAGCCCTGGGGCCAACGTCCTGACTTTC. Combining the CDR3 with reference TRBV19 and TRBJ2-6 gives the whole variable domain DGGITQSPKYLFRKEGQNVTLSCEQNLNHDAMYWYRQDPGQGLRLIYYSQIVNDFQKGDIAEGYSVSREKKESFPLTVTSAQKNPTAFYLCASDDSPGANVLTFGAGSRLTVL.

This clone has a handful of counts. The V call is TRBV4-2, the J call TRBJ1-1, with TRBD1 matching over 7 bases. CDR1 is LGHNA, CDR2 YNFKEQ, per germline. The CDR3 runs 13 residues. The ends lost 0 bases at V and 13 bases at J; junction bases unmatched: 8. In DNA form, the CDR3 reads TGTGCCAGCAGCCAAGATGTCGCAGGGGGAGGTTTCTTT. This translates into CASSQDVAGGGFF.

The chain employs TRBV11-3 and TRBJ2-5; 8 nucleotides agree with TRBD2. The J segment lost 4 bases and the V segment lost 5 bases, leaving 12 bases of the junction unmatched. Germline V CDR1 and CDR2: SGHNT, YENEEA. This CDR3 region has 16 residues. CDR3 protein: CASSPRGTRGTETQYF. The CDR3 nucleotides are TGTGCCAGCAGCCCTCGAGGGACTAGGGGGACAGAGACCCAGTACTTC.

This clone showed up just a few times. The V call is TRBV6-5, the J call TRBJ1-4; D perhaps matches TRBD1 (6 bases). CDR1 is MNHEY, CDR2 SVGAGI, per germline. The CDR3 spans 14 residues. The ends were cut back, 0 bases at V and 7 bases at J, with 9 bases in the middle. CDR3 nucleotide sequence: TGTGCCAGCAGTTACTCGCGAGGGGGTGAAAAACTGTTTTTT. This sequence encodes CASSYSRGGEKLFF.

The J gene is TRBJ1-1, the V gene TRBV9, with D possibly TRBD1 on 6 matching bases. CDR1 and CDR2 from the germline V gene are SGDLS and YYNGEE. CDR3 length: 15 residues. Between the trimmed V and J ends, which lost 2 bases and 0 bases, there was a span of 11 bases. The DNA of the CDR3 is TGTGCCAGCAGCGTCGGACAGCAGATGAACACTGAAGCTTTCTTT. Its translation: CASSVGQQMNTEAFF.

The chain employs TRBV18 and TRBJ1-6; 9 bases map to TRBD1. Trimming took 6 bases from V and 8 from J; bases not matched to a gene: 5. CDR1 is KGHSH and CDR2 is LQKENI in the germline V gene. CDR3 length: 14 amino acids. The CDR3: CASSRDREDSPLHF. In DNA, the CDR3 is TGTGCCAGCTCCAGGGACAGGGAGGATTCACCCCTCCACTTT. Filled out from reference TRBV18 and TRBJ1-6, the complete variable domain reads NAGVMQNPRHLVRRRGQEARLRCSPMKGHSHVYWYRQLPEEGLKFMVYLQKENIIDESGMPKERFSAEFPKEGPSILRIQQVVRGDSAAYFCASSRDREDSPLHFGNGTRLTVT.

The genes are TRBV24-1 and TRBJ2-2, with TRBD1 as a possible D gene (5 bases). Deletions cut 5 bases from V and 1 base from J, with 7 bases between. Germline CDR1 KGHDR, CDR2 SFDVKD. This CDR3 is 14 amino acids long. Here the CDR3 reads CATSGQKNTGELFF. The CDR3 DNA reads TGTGCCACCAGTGGACAGAAGAACACCGGGGAGCTGTTTTTT.

The CDR3 DNA is TGTGCCAGCAGTCCCCTCTACGAACGAACGGGGACCCAGTACTTC. It codes for CASSPLYERTGTQYF. The chain recombines TRBV6-2 or TRBV6-3 with TRBJ2-5, with unresolved D. The CDR3 loop spans 15 amino acids. Germline V CDR1 and CDR2: MNHEY, SVGEGT. V dropped 5 bases and J dropped 7 bases, with 20 bases sitting between them.

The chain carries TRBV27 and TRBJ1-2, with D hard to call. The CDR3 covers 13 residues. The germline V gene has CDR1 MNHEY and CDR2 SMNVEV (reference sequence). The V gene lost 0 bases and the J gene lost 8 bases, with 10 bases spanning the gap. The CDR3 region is CASSLSRVAGYTF. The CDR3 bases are TGTGCCAGCAGTTTATCGAGGGTGGCCGGCTACACCTTC.

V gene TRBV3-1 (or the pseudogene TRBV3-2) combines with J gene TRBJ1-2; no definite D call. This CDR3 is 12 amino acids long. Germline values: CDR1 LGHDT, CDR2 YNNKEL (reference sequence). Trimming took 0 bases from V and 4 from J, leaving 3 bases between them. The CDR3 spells CASSQDFYGYTF. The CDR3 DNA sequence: TGTGCCAGCAGCCAAGACTTCTATGGCTACACCTTC.

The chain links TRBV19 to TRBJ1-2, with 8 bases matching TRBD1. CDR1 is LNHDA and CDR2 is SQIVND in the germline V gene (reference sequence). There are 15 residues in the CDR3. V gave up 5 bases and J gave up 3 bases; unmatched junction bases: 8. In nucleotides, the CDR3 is TGTGCCAGTAGTGTGAGACAGGGGTCGGACTATGGCTACACCTTC. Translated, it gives CASSVRQGSDYGYTF.

For the CDR3, the DNA is TGTGCCAGCAGCTTAGGAGGGTTCAATAATCAGCCCCAGCATTTT. Amino acids: CASSLGGFNNQPQHF. This chain uses TRBV5-6 with TRBJ1-5; no definite D call. Germline lookup yields CDR1 SGHDT and CDR2 YYEEEE. The CDR3 sequence is 15 residues long. Between the trimmed V and J ends, which lost 2 bases and 4 bases, there was a span of 13 bases.

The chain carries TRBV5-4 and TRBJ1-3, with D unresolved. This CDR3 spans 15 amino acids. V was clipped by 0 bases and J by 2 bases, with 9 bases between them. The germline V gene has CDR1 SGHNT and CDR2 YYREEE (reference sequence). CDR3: CASSLDGFPGNTIYF. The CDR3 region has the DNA TGTGCCAGCAGCTTGGACGGTTTCCCTGGAAACACCATATATTTT.

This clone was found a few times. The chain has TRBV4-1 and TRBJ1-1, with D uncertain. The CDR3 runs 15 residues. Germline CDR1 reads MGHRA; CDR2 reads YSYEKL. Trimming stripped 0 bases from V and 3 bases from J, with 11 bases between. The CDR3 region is CASSQDWRGDTEAFF. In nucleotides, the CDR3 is TGCGCCAGCAGCCAAGATTGGCGCGGGGACACTGAAGCTTTCTTT.

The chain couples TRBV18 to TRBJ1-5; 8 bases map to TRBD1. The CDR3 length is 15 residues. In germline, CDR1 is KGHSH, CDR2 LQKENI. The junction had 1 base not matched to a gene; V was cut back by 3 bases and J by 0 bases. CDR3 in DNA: TGTGCCAGCTCACCGGGACAGGCTAGCAATCAGCCCCAGCATTTT. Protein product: CASSPGQASNQPQHF.

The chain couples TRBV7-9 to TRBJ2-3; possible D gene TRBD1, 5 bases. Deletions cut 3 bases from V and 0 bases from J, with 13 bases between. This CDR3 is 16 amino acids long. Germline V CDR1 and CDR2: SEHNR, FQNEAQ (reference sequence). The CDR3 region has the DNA TGTGCCAGCAGCTTTGGAAGGGGAACTAGCACAGATACGCAGTATTTT. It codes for CASSFGRGTSTDTQYF.

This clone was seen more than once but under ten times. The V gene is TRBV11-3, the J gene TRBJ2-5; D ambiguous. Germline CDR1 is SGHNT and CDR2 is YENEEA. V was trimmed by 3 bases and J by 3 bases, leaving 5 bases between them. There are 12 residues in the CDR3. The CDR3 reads CASSLQEETQYF. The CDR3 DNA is TGTGCCAGCAGCTTGCAGGAAGAGACCCAGTACTTC.

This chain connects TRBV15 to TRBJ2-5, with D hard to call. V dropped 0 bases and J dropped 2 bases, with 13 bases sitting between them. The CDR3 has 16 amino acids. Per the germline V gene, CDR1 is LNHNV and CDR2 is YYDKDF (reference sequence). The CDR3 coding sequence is TGTGCCACCAGCAGAGATCTAGTGGCAGTGCAAGAGACCCAGTACTTC. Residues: CATSRDLVAVQETQYF.

The CDR3 protein is CSGSAYGETQYF. CDR3 bases: TGCAGCGGGAGTGCCTACGGAGAGACCCAGTACTTC. The genes are TRBV29-1 and TRBJ2-5; D is undetermined. The length of the CDR3 is 12 residues. V lost 7 bases and J lost 4, with 13 bases in between. Germline loops: CDR1 SQVTM, CDR2 ANQGSEA. Looking up the rest from reference TRBV29-1 and TRBJ2-5 gives the full variable domain: SAVISQKPSRDICQRGTSLTIQCQVDSQVTMMFWYRQQPGQSLTLIATANQGSEATYESGFVIDKFPISRPNLTFSTLTVSNMSPEDSSIYLCSGSAYGETQYFGPGTRLLVL.

CDR3 bases: TGTGCCAGCACCTCCGGGACAGGGGGCGCCGGGGAGCTGTTTTTT. This sequence encodes CASTSGTGGAGELFF. This chain links TRBV11-2 with TRBJ2-2, with TRBD1 identical over 12 bases. V was pared by 7 bases and J by 6 bases, with 6 bases of the junction left unmatched. This CDR3 region has 15 residues. CDR1 SGHAT and CDR2 FQNNGV come from the germline V gene.

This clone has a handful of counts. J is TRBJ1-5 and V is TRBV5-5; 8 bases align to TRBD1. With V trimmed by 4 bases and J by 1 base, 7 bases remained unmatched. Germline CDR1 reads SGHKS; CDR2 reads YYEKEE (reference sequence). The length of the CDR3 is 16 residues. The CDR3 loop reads CASSTGQGRSNQPQHF. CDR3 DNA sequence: TGTGCCAGCAGCACTGGACAGGGTCGGAGCAATCAGCCCCAGCATTTT. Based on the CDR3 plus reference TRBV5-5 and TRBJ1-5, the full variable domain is DAGVTQSPTHLIKTRGQQVTLRCSPISGHKSVSWYQQVLGQGPQFIFQYYEKEERGRGNFPDRFSARQFPNYSSELNVNALLLGDSALYLCASSTGQGRSNQPQHFGDGTRLSIL.

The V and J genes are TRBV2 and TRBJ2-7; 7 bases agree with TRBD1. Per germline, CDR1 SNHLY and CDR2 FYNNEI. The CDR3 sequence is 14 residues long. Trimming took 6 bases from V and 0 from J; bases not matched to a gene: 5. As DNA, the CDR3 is TGTGCCAGCAGGGCAAGGGGGCACTCCTACGAGCAGTACTTC. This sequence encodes CASRARGHSYEQYF.

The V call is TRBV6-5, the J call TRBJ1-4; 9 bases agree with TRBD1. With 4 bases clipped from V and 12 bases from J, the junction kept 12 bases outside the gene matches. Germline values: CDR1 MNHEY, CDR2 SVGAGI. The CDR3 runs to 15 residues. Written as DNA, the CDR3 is TGTGCCAGCAGTTCCAGGGGGACAGGGCACCTAGAACTGTTTTTT. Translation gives CASSSRGTGHLELFF.

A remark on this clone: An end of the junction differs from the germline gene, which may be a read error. CDR3 bases: TGTGCCAGCAGGGCTGACAGGGGGCTATACGTCTTC. It translates to CASRADRGLYVF. The chain recombines TRBV2 with TRBJ2-7, with 10 nucleotides matching TRBD1. The germline V gene encodes CDR1 SNHLY and CDR2 FYNNEI. The length of the CDR3 is 12 residues.

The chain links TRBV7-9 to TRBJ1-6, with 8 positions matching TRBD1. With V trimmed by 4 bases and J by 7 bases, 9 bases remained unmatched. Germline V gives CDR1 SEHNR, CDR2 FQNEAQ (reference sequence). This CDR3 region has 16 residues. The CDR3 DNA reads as TGTGCCAGCAGCTACGACAGGACAGGGCAAAATTCACCCCTCCACTTT. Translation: CASSYDRTGQNSPLHF.

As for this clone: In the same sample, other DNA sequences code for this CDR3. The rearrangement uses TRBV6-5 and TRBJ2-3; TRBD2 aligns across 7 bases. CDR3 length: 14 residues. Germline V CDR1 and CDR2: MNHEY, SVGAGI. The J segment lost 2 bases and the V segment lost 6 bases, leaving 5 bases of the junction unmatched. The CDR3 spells CASRLAGNTDTQYF. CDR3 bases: TGTGCCAGCAGATTAGCGGGCAACACAGATACGCAGTATTTT.